This T cell receptor beta chain was recovered during a study of blood T cells in healthy people across ages (dated by TCRdb to about 2015). Background on the whole study: In model experiments, template switching captured roughly one uniquely barcoded TCR beta cDNA molecule for every two T cells. Donors were grouped into four age groups: young (average approximately 15 years), middle-aged (under 40), aged (around 62) and long-lived (approximately 75). To avoid experimental bias, donors of different ages were distributed randomly across sequencing lanes. The study measured age-related changes in TCR beta repertoire diversity using deep sequencing normalized with unique cDNA molecular identifiers. The study analyzed two additional independent replicas of 1 million unique cDNA reads from the same blood draw for two donors, one aged 18 to 29 and one aged 80 or older.

The library was generated by 5' RACE. TCRdb lists the instrument as Illumina HiSeq 2500. A second PCR of roughly 6 to 11 cycles was performed with a sample-barcoded 5' primer and a J-beta primer mix. A template-switch 5' adaptor carrying 12 random nucleotides introduced a unique molecular identifier onto each TCR beta cDNA molecule. Each sample yielded at least 3 million CDR3-containing paired-end reads. First-strand cDNA synthesis was performed from all RNA using the Mint cDNA synthesis kit, with priming by a TRBC-specific oligonucleotide. All cDNA was treated with uracil-DNA glycosylase and then went through a first 18-cycle PCR with the universal primers M1SS and BC2_uni_R. Per the source publication's procedure: For normalization, 1 million high-quality reads were randomly selected from each sample, with every read carrying a distinct molecular identifier. Reads sharing molecular identifiers were discarded rather than binned into consensus sequences. MiTCR, run with a Q25 quality threshold and the strictest error-elimination algorithm, handled CDR3 identification, clonotype clustering and error correction. A nonparametric unseen species model using Euler transformation provided a lower-bound estimate of total TCR beta diversity. TCRdb applied fastp at Q25 and MiXCR to the public reads, then kept only in-frame beta chains. Each entry is one CDR3 protein sequence, shown with its most common DNA and genes. V and J calls and clone size were set by TCRdb, not the authors. The sample table shows roughly 680,000 distinct CDR3 sequences, and around a fifth are seen once. Roughly 3.9% of the sample belongs to the ten largest clones.

This clonotype was observed at least ten times. Its recognized antigen is unknown. Base qualities are not provided; no much larger clone lies one nucleotide away. Results the study describes overall, beyond this receptor: Observed TCR beta diversity per million T cells fell roughly linearly with age, and a significant reduction was already apparent by age around 40. Because the CMV infection status of the donors was unknown, age-related changes in expanded clonotypes may potentially have been confounded. Compared with the aged group, the long-lived group had more naive CD4+ T cells, fewer expanded clones and increased TCR diversity, a pattern suggesting age selection. Because profiling used bulk unsorted PBMCs, naive and antigen-experienced compartments could not be compared conclusively. Estimates of total diversity based on one million sequenced T cells were considered lower bounds and underestimates. There was a strong correlation between observed TCR beta diversity and the percentage of naive T cells measured by flow cytometry.

The approximately 40 donors, aged roughly 6 to 95 years, were systemically healthy Caucasian individuals from Russia. Each donor gave approximately 9.3 milliliters of peripheral blood, collected into EDTA-treated Vacutainer tubes. Ficoll-Paque density-gradient centrifugation was used to isolate PBMCs, with at least 6 million per sample. Trizol reagent was used to extract total RNA from PBMCs, with at least 5 micrograms per sample. The percentages of naive CD45RAhigh/CD27high T cells were determined by flow cytometry on a PBMC aliquot from every donor. The sequenced sample was blood. The receptor comes from a man aged 65 to 85 in good health.

The nucleotide sequence reads TGCAGCGTTGTTGTAGCGGGGGATGAGCAGTTCTTC. This is translated as CSVVVAGDEQFF. This chain is built from TRBV29-1 and TRBJ2-1; TRBD2 aligns with 9 central bases. The germline V and J ends show losses of 4 bases and 8 bases respectively, and no gene match explains 3 bases of the junction. The CDR3 covers 12 residues, taking in both the cysteine and the phenylalanine. This entry keeps only the CDR3 DNA: 36 bases, framed from base 1. From a lookup of the germline V gene, CDR1 and CDR2 are SQVTM and ANQGSEA.